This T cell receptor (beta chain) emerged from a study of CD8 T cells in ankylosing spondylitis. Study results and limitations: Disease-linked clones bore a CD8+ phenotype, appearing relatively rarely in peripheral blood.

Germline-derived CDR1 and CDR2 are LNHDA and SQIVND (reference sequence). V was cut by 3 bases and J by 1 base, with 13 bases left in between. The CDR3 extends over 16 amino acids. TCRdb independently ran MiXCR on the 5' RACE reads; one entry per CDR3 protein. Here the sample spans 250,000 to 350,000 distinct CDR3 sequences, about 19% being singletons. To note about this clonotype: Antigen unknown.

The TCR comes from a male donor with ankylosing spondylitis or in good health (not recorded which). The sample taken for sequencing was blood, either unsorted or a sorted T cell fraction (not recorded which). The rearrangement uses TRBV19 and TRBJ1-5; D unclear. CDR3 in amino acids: CASSIFPAGSNQPQHF. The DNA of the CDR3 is TGTGCCAGTAGTATTTTTCCGGCAGGAAGCAATCAGCCCCAGCATTTT.